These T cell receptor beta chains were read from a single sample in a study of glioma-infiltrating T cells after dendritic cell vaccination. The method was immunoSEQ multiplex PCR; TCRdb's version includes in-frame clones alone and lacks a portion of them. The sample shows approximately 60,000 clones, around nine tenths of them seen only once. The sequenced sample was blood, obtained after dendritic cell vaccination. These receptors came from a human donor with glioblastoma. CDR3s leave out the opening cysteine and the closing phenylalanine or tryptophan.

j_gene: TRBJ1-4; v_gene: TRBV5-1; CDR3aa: ASSEDGALNEKLF
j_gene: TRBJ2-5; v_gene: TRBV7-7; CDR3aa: ASSAQPQETQY
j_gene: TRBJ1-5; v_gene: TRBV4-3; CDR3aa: ASSQDSFSNQPQH
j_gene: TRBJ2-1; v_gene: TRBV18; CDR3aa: ASSPRQGSYNEQF
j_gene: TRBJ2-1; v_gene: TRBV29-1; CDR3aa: SVSGQGSYNEQF
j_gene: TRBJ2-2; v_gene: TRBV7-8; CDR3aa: ASSRQGAGTGELF
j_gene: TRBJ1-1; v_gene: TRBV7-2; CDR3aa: ASTKDILFGTEAF
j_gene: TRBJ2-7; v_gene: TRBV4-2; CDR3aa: ASSQVQGVEQY
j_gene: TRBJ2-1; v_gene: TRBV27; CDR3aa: ASSSSGNLYNEQF
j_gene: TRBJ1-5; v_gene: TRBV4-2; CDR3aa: ASSQGGVGQPQH
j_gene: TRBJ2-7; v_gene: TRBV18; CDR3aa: ASSPSSYEQY
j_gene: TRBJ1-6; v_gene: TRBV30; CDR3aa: AWSGLQGDSPLH
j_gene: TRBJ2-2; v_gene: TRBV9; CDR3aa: ASSVVRGLGGELF
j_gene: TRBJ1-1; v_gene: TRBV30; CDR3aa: AWSGAGHTEAF
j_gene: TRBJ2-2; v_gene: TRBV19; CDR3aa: ASSVTGGGTGELF
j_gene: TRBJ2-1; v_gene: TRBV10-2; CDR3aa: ASSASGRGEF
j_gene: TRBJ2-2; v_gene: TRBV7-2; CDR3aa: ASSLARPSRGTGELF
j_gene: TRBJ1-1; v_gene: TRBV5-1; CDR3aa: ASSSGQRTEAF
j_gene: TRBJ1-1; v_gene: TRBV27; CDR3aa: ASSFLGENTEAF